This T cell receptor (beta chain) derives from a study of shared clonotypes between healthy human individuals. Overall study results and limits: Non-shared clonotypes were found to have lower generation probabilities than the clonotypes that were shared by all four of the sorted-subset donors. Naive subsets usually exceeded memory subsets in estimated richness.

V was shortened by 6 bases and J by 3 bases, with 7 bases between the two germline ends. Per germline, CDR1 SNHLY and CDR2 FYNNEI. CDR3 length: 12 residues. Notes on this clone: Its antigen is not identified.

CD45RO-negative cells were positively selected for CCR7, leaving out terminally differentiated effector memory CD45RA+ cells. Repertoires were generated with immunoSEQ multiplex PCR, while TCRdb's copy carries only in-frame clones and drops some. This sample has about 820,000 clones, with 80% to 95% found just once. The TCR sequence derives from a man aged 30-40 years in good health. The chain carries TRBV2 and TRBJ2-3; the D gene could be TRBD1 or TRBD2 (5 bases each). The source material was naive CD8+ T cells sorted from blood. In nucleotides, the CDR3 is TGTGCCAGCAGGGGGGTGACAGATACGCAGTATTTT. It encodes CASRGVTDTQYF.